The clone carrying this T cell receptor beta chain was counted many times. Its matching antigen is unknown. This record belongs to a study of T cells in Graves' hyperthyroidism and ophthalmopathy. Study-wide points: In the blood, most expanded thyroid clonotypes above 0.001 appeared as well. The model made its ophthalmopathy prediction, and onset followed a median 6.5 months later. A model built on 13 V-J features separated ophthalmopathy from stable hyperthyroidism.

There were TCR beta CDR3 regions amplified from RNA transcripts. With the HTBI primer set, the TCR CDR3 went through a first round of RT-PCR. TCRdb processed the multiplex PCR reads anew with MiXCR; each CDR3 protein has one entry. Among 660,000 or so distinct CDR3 sequences listed, 45% were seen once. The CDR3 has 14 residues. Trimming cost V 5 bases and J 6 bases; bases outside gene matches: 7. The TCR originated in an adult man with Graves' disease, either hyperthyroidism or ophthalmopathy (not recorded which). The sequencing input was peripheral blood or thyroid tissue (not recorded which). The chain couples TRBV12-3 or TRBV12-4 to TRBJ1-5; 7 bases line up with TRBD1. This CDR3 is CASSRQGASQPQHF. The CDR3 DNA follows: TGTGCCAGCAGTCGACAGGGTGCCTCTCAGCCCCAGCATTTT.